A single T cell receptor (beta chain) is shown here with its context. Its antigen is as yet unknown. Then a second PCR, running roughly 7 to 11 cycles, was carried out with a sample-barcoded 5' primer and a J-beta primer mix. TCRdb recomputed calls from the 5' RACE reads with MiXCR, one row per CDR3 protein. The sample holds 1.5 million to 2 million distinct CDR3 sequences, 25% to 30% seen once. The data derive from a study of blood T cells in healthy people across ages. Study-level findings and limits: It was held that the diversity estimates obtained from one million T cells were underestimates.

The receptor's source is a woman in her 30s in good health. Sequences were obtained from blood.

CDR3 sequence reads: CNPRQGGGMESTEAFF. In DNA, the CDR3 is TGCAACCCCAGGCAGGGGGGCGGAATGGAAAGCACTGAAGCTTTCTTT. The chain uses TRBV20-1 and TRBJ1-1; 7 nucleotides line up with TRBD1. This CDR3 is built from 16 residues. Germline-derived CDR1 and CDR2 are DFQATT and SNEGSKA (reference sequence).